These 6 T cell receptor beta chains were sequenced from one sample in a study of control samples from healthy donors and cancer patients. Data came from immunoSEQ multiplex PCR; TCRdb stores just in-frame clones and leaves some out. The profile covers some 140,000 clones, with about 94% appearing a single time and approximately 5.7% taken by the ten largest. What was sequenced was blood. The receptors originated from a man between 40 and 49 years old in good health.

The CDR3 reads CASSSRAGTATTISGNTIYF. DNA of the CDR3: TGTGCCAGTAGTTCCCGGGCCGGGACAGCCACAACCATCTCTGGAAACACCATATATTTT. The rearrangement uses TRBV19 and TRBJ1-3, with 7 bases fitting TRBD1. Germline CDR1 LNHDA, CDR2 SQIVND (reference sequence). This CDR3 is built from 20 residues. J gave up 0 bases and V 5 bases, and 19 bases lay outside the gene matches. The whole variable domain, remainder taken from reference TRBV19 and TRBJ1-3, is DGGITQSPKYLFRKEGQNVTLSCEQNLNHDAMYWYRQDPGQGLRLIYYSQIVNDFQKGDIAEGYSVSREKKESFPLTVTSAQKNPTAFYLCASSSRAGTATTISGNTIYFGEGSWLTVV.

V gene TRBV5-6 combines with J gene TRBJ1-1, with D unclear. Germline V gene data show CDR1 as SGHDT and CDR2 as YYEEEE. The V and J ends lost 2 bases and 0 bases respectively, with 8 bases between them. The CDR3 runs to 14 residues. CDR3 protein: CASSFRSLNTEAFF. The CDR3 bases are TGTGCCAGCAGCTTTCGGAGCCTGAACACTGAAGCTTTCTTT. Full variable domain (rest looked up from reference TRBV5-6 and TRBJ1-1): DAGVTQSPTHLIKTRGQQVTLRCSPKSGHDTVSWYQQALGQGPQFIFQYYEEEERQRGNFPDRFSGHQFPNYSSELNVNALLLGDSALYLCASSFRSLNTEAFFGQGTRLTVV.

The gene calls are TRBV5-1 and TRBJ2-5; D is unresolved. The CDR3 covers 14 residues. Germline V gene lookup returns CDR1 SGHRS and CDR2 YFSETQ. The V end lost 3 bases, the J end lost 2 bases, and 11 bases lay between the germline ends. The CDR3 DNA reads as TGCGCCAGCAGCTCCCTCCCGGGTCAAGAGACCCAGTACTTC. Its translation is CASSSLPGQETQYF.

Details on this clone: Other DNA sequences from this sample encode an identical CDR3 as well. The genes are TRBV11-2 and TRBJ2-7; D is unresolved. CDR3 length equals 12 residues. The germline V gene encodes CDR1 SGHAT and CDR2 FQNNGV. The V and J ends lost 6 bases and 2 bases respectively, with 8 bases between them. CDR3 DNA: TGTGCCAGCAGACCGTTGCCCTACGAGCAGTACTTC. Residues: CASRPLPYEQYF.

This clone showed up just once. The chain joins TRBV30 to TRBJ2-6, with TRBD2 matching over 7 bases. The germline CDR1 and CDR2 sequences are GTSNPN and SVGIG (reference sequence). The CDR3 has 15 amino acids. The V and J ends lost 0 bases and 4 bases, in that order; junction bases with no gene match: 3. The CDR3 DNA reads as TGTGCCTGGAGTGTCGGGGGGTTCGGGGCCAACGTCCTGACTTTC. Encoded protein: CAWSVGGFGANVLTF.

The chain links TRBV2 to TRBJ2-1, with D possibly being TRBD1 (6 bases). Trimming took 6 bases from V and 6 from J, leaving 9 bases between them. The CDR3 totals 12 residues. Germline lookup yields CDR1 SNHLY and CDR2 FYNNEI. This chain's CDR3 is CASRGDINEQFF. The CDR3 DNA reads TGTGCCAGCAGGGGGGACATCAATGAGCAGTTCTTC. Combining the CDR3 with reference TRBV2 and TRBJ2-1 gives the whole variable domain EPEVTQTPSHQVTQMGQEVILRCVPISNHLYFYWYRQILGQKVEFLVSFYNNEISEKSEIFDDQFSVERPDGSNFTLKIRSTKLEDSAMYFCASRGDINEQFFGPGTRLTVL.